The source of this T cell receptor (beta chain) is a study of Ad26.COV2.S vaccination and SARS-CoV-2 variants. Study overall: Participant was drawn from the COV1001 Ad26.COV2.S trial arm. In the study, Ad26.COV2.S was injected intramuscularly once, or twice 56 days apart. Study-wide results and limits: Vaccine recipients showed a spike-specific TCR breadth that was higher than in placebo recipients.

Points on this clone: Its antigen is as yet unknown.

The data were produced by immunoSEQ multiplex PCR, yet TCRdb's version contains in-frame clones alone and is incomplete. The data show more than 250,000 clones, with over 75% seen just once and over 2.5% held by the top ten. V dropped 4 bases and J dropped 0 bases, with 16 bases sitting between them. This CDR3 comprises 16 residues. Germline V gene data show CDR1 as SGHKS and CDR2 as YYEKEE (reference sequence). This sample's treatment: 15 to 20 received Ad26.COV2.S at low or high dose, single or two shots; roughly five received placebo; per-sample allocation not given. Day 63 after the first vaccine or placebo injection was the time point for sampling. Vaccination employed an Ad26 vector expressing the Wuhan-strain SARS-CoV-2 spike.

This material consisted of peripheral blood, taken in a trial of Ad26.COV2.S vaccine versus placebo. This chain joins TRBV5-5 and TRBJ1-1; TRBD1 is a possible D gene (6 bases). This receptor was obtained from a person between 18 and 65 years old who received the Ad26.COV2.S COVID-19 vaccine or a placebo. In DNA, the CDR3 is TGTGCCAGCAGCCCACGGACAGCCCTCATGAACACTGAAGCTTTCTTT. Amino acids: CASSPRTALMNTEAFF.